A selection of T cell receptor beta chains follows, all from one sample in a study of blood T cells in healthy people across ages. TCRdb redid the calling of the 5' RACE reads with MiXCR, one entry per CDR3 protein. This table holds about a million distinct CDR3 sequences, roughly 51% found once. The sample was blood. These receptor sequences come from a woman aged 60-70 years in good health. Each CDR3 is given with its conserved first and last residue. D genes are given only for firm matches. Clone size is shown for a subset of rows, as once, few, many or a class of expanded clone.

clone size | J gene | V gene | D gene | CDR3 DNA | CDR3 protein
few | TRBJ1-2 | TRBV7-9 | TRBD1 | TGTGCCAGCAGCCCTGGGACAGGGGTCGTTCATGGCTACACCTTC | CASSPGTGVVHGYTF
once | TRBJ2-5 | TRBV7-3 | NA | TGTGCCAGCAGCCCCTTCCCCCTCCCCCAAGAGACCCAGTACTTC | CASSPFPLPQETQYF
NA | TRBJ1-6 | TRBV6-1 | NA | TGTGCCAGCAGTGAACTTGGGACACCGATCAGCACCCTCCACTTT | CASSELGTPISTLHF
few | TRBJ2-4 | TRBV20-1 | TRBD2 | TGCAGTGCCCTAGGGGGACTAGCGTTTCCCAAAAACATTCAGTACTTC | CSALGGLAFPKNIQYF
NA | TRBJ2-7 | TRBV29-1 | TRBD2 | TGCAGCGCCGTCGGGGCTAGCGGGAGACTGTCCTACGAGCAGTACTTC | CSAVGASGRLSYEQYF
few | TRBJ2-7 | TRBV21-1 | NA | TGTGCCAGCAGCAAAGGACTAGCGGGAACACTCGAGCAGTACTTC | CASSKGLAGTLEQYF
NA | TRBJ1-2 | TRBV27 | NA | TGCGCCAGCAGTAGAAGAGGGCTAAGCAAGGTCCATGGCTACACCTTC | CASSRRGLSKVHGYTF
NA | TRBJ1-6 | TRBV20-1 | NA | TGCAGTGCTAGAGCAGGGACAAATAATTCACCCCTCCACTTT | CSARAGTNNSPLHF
NA | TRBJ1-2 | TRBV10-3 | NA | TGTGCCATCAGTGCTGAGTCTGGCGGCTACACCTTC | CAISAESGGYTF
few | TRBJ2-7 | TRBV6-5 | TRBD2 | TGTGCCAGCAGTTCCCGAGGACTAGCGGGAATGTATATCTACGAGCAGTACTTC | CASSSRGLAGMYIYEQYF
few | TRBJ2-1 | TRBV6-2/TRBV6-3 | TRBD2 | TGTGCCAGCAGCCGCCGGACTAGCGGGAGCTCCTACAATGAGCAGTTCTTC | CASSRRTSGSSYNEQFF
NA | TRBJ2-5 | TRBV7-8 | NA | TGTGCCAGCAGCTTAGACGGGTCCGGGGCACGAGAGACCCAGTACTTC | CASSLDGSGARETQYF
NA | TRBJ2-5 | TRBV10-2 | NA | TGCGCCAGCAGTGTACCCCAGAAGCAAGAGACCCAGTACTTC | CASSVPQKQETQYF
NA | TRBJ2-6 | TRBV7-6 | NA | TGTGCCAGCAGCTTAGGGCAGGGTCACGCTGGGGCCAACGTCCTGACTTTC | CASSLGQGHAGANVLTF
NA | TRBJ2-4 | TRBV6-1 | NA | TGTGCCAGCAGTGAGGTCATAAACATTCAGTACTTC | CASSEVINIQYF
NA | TRBJ2-1 | TRBV7-8 | TRBD2 | TGTGCCAGCAGCTTAGCGGGCCGGACTAGCGGGACCCAAAACTACAATGAGCAGTTCTTC | CASSLAGRTSGTQNYNEQFF
NA | TRBJ2-3 | TRBV21-1 | NA | TGTGCCAGCAGCTTAGTCCGGGACACCTCTAGCACAGATACGCAGTATTTT | CASSLVRDTSSTDTQYF
few | TRBJ2-2 | TRBV29-1 | NA | TGCAGCGTTGGCAGGAACACCGGGGAGCTGTTTTTT | CSVGRNTGELFF
NA | TRBJ2-7 | TRBV12-3/TRBV12-4 | NA | TGTGCCAGCAGTTTAATAAGTTGGGACAATGAGCAGTACTTC | CASSLISWDNEQYF
NA | TRBJ1-4 | TRBV7-2 | NA | TGTGCCAGCAGCTTAGCTTTACACCGAACTAATGAAAAACTGTTTTTT | CASSLALHRTNEKLFF
NA | TRBJ2-3 | TRBV29-1 | TRBD2 | TGCAGCGTTCTGGCTAGCGGGAGTTTTGATACGCAGTATTTT | CSVLASGSFDTQYF
few | TRBJ2-7 | TRBV7-2 | NA | TGTGCCAGCAGCCCACCGGGTTTTGAGCAGTACTTC | CASSPPGFEQYF
NA | TRBJ1-1 | TRBV11-3 | NA | TGTGCCAGCAGCTCATATTCGGACACTGAAGCTTTCTTT | CASSSYSDTEAFF
few | TRBJ2-4 | TRBV7-2 | NA | TGTGCCAGCAGCTCTACTAGTACCATTCAGTACTTC | CASSSTSTIQYF
many | TRBJ1-2 | TRBV28 | TRBD1 | TGTGCCAGTCATCGACAGGGCTATGGCTACACCTTC | CASHRQGYGYTF
NA | TRBJ1-2 | TRBV6-2/TRBV6-3 | NA | TGTGCCAGCAGTTACTCCCCGACGGTTACTAACTATGGCTACACCTTC | CASSYSPTVTNYGYTF
NA | TRBJ1-2 | TRBV29-1 | NA | TGCAGCGTTTCAGGCGGGACGGACTACTATGGCTACACCTTC | CSVSGGTDYYGYTF
few | TRBJ2-1 | TRBV5-1 | TRBD1 | TGCGCCAGCAGCCAAGGGACAGCACCCTCCTACAATGAGCAGTTCTTC | CASSQGTAPSYNEQFF
NA | TRBJ2-7 | TRBV30 | TRBD2 | TGTGCCTGGGACTCGATAGCGGGAGTGGGTGAGCAGTACTTC | CAWDSIAGVGEQYF
few | TRBJ2-5 | TRBV29-1 | TRBD2 | TGCAGCTTCAGGGGATATGCCGAGGGGACTAGTCGAGAGACCCAGTACTTC | CSFRGYAEGTSRETQYF
NA | TRBJ2-5 | TRBV12-3/TRBV12-4 | TRBD2 | TGTGCCAGCAGTCACGGGGAGGGGACCCAGTACTTC | CASSHGEGTQYF
NA | TRBJ2-7 | TRBV4-1 | NA | TGCGCCAGCAGCCAAGCGGCCTACAATGAGCAGTACTTC | CASSQAAYNEQYF
NA | TRBJ2-5 | TRBV7-9 | TRBD1 | TGTGCCAGCAGCCTGATCCCGGGACAGGGGGCTGAGGAGACCCAGTACTTC | CASSLIPGQGAEETQYF
NA | TRBJ2-7 | TRBV28 | TRBD2 | TGTGCCACCGTAAAGCGGGAGAGCCACGAGCAGTACTTC | CATVKRESHEQYF
few | TRBJ2-4 | TRBV20-1 | NA | TGCAGTGCTAGAGATCGCCTTGTAAACATTCAGTACTTC | CSARDRLVNIQYF
few | TRBJ2-5 | TRBV29-1 | TRBD2 | TGCAGCGTTGTGGGACTAGCGGGAGTTTGGGAGACCCAGTACTTC | CSVVGLAGVWETQYF
once | TRBJ2-1 | TRBV12-3/TRBV12-4 | NA | TGTGCCAGCAGGTCACAGGGAAAGGCCACAGGGAATGAGCAGTTCTTC | CASRSQGKATGNEQFF
NA | TRBJ2-1 | TRBV20-1 | NA | TGCAGTGGGGAGAACTACAATGAGCAGTTCTTC | CSGENYNEQFF
NA | TRBJ2-5 | TRBV28 | TRBD1 | TGTGCCAGCAGTTTCGGCAGGGGGAAGGGAGAGACCCAGTACTTC | CASSFGRGKGETQYF
NA | TRBJ1-2 | TRBV18 | NA | TGTGCCAGCTCACCCCCGGCGATTTCTAACTATGGCTACACCTTC | CASSPPAISNYGYTF
NA | TRBJ2-2 | TRBV12-3/TRBV12-4 | NA | TGTGCCAGCAGCCCTTCATACGGGAGAGACCCCGGGGAGCTGTTTTTT | CASSPSYGRDPGELFF
few | TRBJ2-3 | TRBV5-1 | NA | TGCGCCAGCAGCTTGGACGTAGGGGCGGGAGATACGCAGTATTTT | CASSLDVGAGDTQYF
few | TRBJ2-7 | TRBV27 | NA | TGTGCCAGCAGCGCCACCCTTTCCTACGAGCAGTACTTC | CASSATLSYEQYF
NA | TRBJ2-7 | TRBV28 | TRBD2 | TGTGCCAGCAAATCTAGCGGGAGCGGCGGCAGCGAGCAGTACTTC | CASKSSGSGGSEQYF
few | TRBJ2-7 | TRBV12-3/TRBV12-4 | NA | TGTGCCAGCAGTTTTCGGAAAGGGCAGTACTTC | CASSFRKGQYF
NA | TRBJ2-3 | TRBV3-1 | NA | TGTGCCAGCAGCCATGCCTTTAGGGGAACGACAGATACGCAGTATTTT | CASSHAFRGTTDTQYF